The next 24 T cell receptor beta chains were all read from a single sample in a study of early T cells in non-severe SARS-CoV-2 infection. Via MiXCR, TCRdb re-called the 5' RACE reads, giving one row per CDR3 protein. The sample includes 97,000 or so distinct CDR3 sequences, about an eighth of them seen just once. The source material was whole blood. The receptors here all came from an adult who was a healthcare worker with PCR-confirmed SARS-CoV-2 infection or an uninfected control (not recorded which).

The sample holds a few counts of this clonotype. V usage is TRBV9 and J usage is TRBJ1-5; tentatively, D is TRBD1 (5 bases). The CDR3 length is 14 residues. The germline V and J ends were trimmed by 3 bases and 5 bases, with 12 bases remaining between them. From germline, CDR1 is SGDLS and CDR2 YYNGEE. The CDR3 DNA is TGTGCCAGCAGCGAGAGACAGAATTATCAGCCCCAGCATTTT. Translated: CASSERQNYQPQHF.

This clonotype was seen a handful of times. Here the CDR3 reads CAISEGAGYTF. The CDR3, as DNA: TGTGCCATCAGTGAAGGGGCTGGCTACACCTTC. The chain employs TRBV10-3 and TRBJ1-2; possibly TRBD1 for D (5 bases). This CDR3 spans 11 amino acids. In germline, CDR1 is ENHRY, CDR2 SYGVKD. V was shortened by 3 bases and J by 7 bases, with 6 bases between the two germline ends.

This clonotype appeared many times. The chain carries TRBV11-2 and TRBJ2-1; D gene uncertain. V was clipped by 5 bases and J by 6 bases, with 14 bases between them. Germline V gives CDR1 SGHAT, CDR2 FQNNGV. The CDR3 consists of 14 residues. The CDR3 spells CASSHRSRPNEQFF. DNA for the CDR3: TGTGCCAGCAGCCACCGATCCCGCCCCAATGAGCAGTTCTTC.

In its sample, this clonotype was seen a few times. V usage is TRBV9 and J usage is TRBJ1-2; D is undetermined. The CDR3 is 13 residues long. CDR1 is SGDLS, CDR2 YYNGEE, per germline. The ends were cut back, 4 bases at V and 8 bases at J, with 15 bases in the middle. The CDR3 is CASSIARFGGYTF. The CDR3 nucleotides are TGTGCCAGCAGCATTGCCCGCTTTGGGGGCTACACCTTC.

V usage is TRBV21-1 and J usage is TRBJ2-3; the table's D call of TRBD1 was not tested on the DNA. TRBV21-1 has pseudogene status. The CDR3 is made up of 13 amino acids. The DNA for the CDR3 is TGTGCCAGCGAGGGGAGTACCACAGATACGCAGTATTTT. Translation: CASEGSTTDTQYF.

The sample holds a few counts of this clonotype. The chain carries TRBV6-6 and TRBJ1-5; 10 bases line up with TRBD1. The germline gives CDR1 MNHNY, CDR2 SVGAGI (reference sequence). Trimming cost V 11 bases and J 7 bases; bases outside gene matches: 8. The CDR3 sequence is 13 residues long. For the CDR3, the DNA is TGTGCCGGGGGGCCGGGACAGGGGCAGCCCCAGCATTTT. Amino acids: CAGGPGQGQPQHF.

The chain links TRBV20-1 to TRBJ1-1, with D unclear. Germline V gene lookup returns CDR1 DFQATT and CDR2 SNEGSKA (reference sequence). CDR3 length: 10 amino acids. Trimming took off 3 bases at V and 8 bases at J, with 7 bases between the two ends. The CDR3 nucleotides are TGCAGTGCTAGGGACTGGGAAGCTTTCTTT. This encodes CSARDWEAFF.

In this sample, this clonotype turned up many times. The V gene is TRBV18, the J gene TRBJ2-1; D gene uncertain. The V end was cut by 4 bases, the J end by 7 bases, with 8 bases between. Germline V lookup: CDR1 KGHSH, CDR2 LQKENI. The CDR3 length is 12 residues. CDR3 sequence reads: CASSRSRNEQFF. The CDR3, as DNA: TGTGCCAGCTCACGCTCACGAAATGAGCAGTTCTTC.

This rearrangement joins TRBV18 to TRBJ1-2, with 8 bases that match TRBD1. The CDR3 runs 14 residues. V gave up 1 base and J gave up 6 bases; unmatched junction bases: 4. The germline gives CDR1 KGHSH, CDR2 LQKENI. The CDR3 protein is CASSPRDRHDGYTF. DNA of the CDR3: TGTGCCAGCTCACCACGGGACAGGCACGATGGCTACACCTTC.

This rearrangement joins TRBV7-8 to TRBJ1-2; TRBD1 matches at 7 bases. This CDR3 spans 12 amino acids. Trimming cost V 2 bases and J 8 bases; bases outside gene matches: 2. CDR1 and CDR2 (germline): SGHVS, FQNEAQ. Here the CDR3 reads CASSLRGLGYTF. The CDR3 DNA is TGTGCCAGCAGCTTAAGGGGGCTGGGCTACACCTTC.

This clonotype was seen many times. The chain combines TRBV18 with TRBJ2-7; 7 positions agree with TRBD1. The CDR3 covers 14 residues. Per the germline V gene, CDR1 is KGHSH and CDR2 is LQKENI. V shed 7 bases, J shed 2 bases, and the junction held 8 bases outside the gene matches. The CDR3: CASFFFGTAYEQYF. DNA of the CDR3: TGTGCCAGCTTCTTCTTCGGGACAGCCTACGAGCAGTACTTC.

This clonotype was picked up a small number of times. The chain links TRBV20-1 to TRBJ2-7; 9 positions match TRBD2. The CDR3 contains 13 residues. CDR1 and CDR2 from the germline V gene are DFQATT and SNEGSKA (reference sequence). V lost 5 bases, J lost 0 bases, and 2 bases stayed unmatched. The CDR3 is CSAQTSGSYEQYF. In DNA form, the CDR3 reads TGCAGTGCTCAGACTAGCGGCTCCTACGAGCAGTACTTC.

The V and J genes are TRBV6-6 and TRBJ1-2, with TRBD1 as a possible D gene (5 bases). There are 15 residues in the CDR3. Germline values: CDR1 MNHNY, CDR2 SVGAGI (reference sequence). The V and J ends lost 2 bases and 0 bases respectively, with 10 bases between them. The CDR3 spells CASSYAREANYGYTF. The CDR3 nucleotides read TGTGCCAGCAGTTACGCCAGGGAAGCTAACTATGGCTACACCTTC.

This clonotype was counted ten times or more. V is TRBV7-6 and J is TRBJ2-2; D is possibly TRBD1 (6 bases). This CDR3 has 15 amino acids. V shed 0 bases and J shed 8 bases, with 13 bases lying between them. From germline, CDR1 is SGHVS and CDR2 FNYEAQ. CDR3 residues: CASSLAAGGAGELFF. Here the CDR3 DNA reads TGTGCCAGCAGCTTAGCGGCTGGGGGCGCGGGGGAGCTGTTTTTT.

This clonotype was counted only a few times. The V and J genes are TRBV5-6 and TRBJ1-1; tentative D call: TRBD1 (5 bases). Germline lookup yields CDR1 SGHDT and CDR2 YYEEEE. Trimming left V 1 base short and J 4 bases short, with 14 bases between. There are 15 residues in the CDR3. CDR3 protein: CASSLRQSQSTEAFF. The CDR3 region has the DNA TGTGCCAGCAGCTTGAGACAGTCCCAGAGCACTGAAGCTTTCTTT.

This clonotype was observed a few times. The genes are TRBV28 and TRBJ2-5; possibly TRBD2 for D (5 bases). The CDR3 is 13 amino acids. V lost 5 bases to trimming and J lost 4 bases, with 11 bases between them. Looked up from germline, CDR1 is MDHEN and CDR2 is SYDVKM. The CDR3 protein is CASSGREGETQYF. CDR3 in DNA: TGTGCCAGCAGTGGGAGAGAAGGAGAGACCCAGTACTTC.

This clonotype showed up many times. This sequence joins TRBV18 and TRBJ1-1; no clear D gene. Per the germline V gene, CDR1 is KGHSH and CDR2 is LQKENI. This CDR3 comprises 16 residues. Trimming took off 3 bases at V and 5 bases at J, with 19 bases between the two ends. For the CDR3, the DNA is TGTGCCAGCTCACCCCCCGGGAGAGGGAGAAGTACTGAAGCTTTCTTT. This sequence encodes CASSPPGRGRSTEAFF.

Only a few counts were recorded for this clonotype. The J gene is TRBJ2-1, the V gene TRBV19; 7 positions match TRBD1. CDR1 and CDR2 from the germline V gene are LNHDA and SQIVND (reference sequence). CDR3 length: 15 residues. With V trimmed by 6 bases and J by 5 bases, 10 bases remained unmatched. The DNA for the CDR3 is TGTGCCAGTAGCCTTTGGGACAGCTCTAACAATGAGCAGTTCTTC. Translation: CASSLWDSSNNEQFF.

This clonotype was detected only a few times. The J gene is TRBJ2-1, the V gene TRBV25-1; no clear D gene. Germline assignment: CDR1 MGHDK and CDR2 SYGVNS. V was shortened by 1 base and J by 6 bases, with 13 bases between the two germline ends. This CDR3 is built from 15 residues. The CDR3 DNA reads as TGTGCCAGCAGTGAATCCCGGGTCCACACCAATGAGCAGTTCTTC. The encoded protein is CASSESRVHTNEQFF.

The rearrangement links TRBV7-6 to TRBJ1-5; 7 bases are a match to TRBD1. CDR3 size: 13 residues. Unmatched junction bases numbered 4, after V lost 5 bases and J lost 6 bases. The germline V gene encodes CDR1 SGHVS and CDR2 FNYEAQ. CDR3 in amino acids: CASSQEGAQPQHF. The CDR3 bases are TGTGCCAGCAGCCAGGAGGGGGCTCAGCCCCAGCATTTT.

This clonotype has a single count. For the CDR3, the DNA is TGTGCCAGTAGTATAGCCGGACCGGGGGTGCAGTACTTC. Protein product: CASSIAGPGVQYF. The V and J genes are TRBV19 and TRBJ2-7; possibly TRBD2 for D (6 bases). Germline assignment: CDR1 LNHDA and CDR2 SQIVND (reference sequence). CDR3 size: 13 residues. V was pared by 1 base and J by 9 bases, with 13 bases between.

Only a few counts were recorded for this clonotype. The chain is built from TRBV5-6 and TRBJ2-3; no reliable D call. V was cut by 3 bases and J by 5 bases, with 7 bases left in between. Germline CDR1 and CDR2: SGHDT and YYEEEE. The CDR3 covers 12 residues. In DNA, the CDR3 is TGTGCCAGCAGCTCGTGGGGAGATACGCAGTATTTT. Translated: CASSSWGDTQYF.

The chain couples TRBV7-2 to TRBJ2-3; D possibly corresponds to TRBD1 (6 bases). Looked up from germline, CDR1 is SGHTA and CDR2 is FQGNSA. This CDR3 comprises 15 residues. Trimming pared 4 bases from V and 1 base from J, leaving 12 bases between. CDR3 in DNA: TGTGCCAGCAGCTCACAGGGTTCGGGCACAGATACGCAGTATTTT. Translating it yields CASSSQGSGTDTQYF.

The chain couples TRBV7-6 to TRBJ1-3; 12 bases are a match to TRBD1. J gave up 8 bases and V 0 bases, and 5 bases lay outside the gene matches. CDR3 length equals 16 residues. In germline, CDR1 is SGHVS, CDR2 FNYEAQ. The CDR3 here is CASSLAGQGALDTIYF. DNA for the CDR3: TGTGCCAGCAGCTTAGCGGGACAGGGGGCGTTGGACACCATATATTTT.